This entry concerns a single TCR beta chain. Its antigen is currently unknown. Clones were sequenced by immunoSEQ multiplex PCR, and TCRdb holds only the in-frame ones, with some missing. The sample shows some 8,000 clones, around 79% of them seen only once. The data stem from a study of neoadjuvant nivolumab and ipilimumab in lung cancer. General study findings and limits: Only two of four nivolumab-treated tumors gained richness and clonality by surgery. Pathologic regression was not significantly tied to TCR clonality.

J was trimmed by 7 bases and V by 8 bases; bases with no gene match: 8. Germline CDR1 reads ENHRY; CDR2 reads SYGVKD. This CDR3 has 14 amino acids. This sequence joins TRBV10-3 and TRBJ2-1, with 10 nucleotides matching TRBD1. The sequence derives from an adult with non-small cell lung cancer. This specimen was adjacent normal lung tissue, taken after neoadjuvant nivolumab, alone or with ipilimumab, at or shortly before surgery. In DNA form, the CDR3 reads TGTGCCATCGACTCGGGACAGGGGTTAAATGAGCAGTTCTTC. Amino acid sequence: CAIDSGQGLNEQFF.